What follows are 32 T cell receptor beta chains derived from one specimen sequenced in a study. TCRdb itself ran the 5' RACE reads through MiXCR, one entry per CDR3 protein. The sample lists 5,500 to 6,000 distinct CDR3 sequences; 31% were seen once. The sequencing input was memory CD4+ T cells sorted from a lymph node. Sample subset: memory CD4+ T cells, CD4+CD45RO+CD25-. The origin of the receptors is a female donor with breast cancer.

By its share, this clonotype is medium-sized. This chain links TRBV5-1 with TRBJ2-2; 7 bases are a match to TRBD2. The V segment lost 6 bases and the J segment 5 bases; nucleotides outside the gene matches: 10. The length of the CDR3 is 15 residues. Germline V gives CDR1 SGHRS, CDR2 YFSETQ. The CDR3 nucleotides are TGCGCCAGCACCGAAAGCGGGGTAGGAACCGGGGAGCTGTTTTTT. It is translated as CASTESGVGTGELFF.

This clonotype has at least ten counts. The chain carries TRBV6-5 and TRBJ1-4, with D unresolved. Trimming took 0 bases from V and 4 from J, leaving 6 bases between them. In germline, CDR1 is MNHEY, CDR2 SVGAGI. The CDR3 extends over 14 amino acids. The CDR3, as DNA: TGTGCCAGCAGTTACTCAGGCAGTAATGAAAAACTGTTTTTT. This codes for CASSYSGSNEKLFF.

The CDR3 loop is CASSLLNTEAFF. The CDR3 DNA is TGTGCCAGCAGTTTATTGAACACTGAAGCTTTCTTT. The rearrangement links TRBV28 to TRBJ1-1; unclear D gene. The V gene lost 1 base and the J gene lost 0 bases, with 0 bases spanning the gap. CDR3 length: 12 residues. CDR1 and CDR2 from the germline V gene are MDHEN and SYDVKM.

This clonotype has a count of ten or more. Here the CDR3 DNA reads TGTGCCAGCTCAAGTTCGGCGGGAGGCTACGAGCAGTACTTC. Protein sequence: CASSSSAGGYEQYF. V is TRBV18 and J is TRBJ2-7; 8 bases are shared with TRBD2. Germline values: CDR1 KGHSH, CDR2 LQKENI. With 5 bases clipped from V and 3 bases from J, the junction kept 6 bases outside the gene matches. The CDR3 runs 14 residues.

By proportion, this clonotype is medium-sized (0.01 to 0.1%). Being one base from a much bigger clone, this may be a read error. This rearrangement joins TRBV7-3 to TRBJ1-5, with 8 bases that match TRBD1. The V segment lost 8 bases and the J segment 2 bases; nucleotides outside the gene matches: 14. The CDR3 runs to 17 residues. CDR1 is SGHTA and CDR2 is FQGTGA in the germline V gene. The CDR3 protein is CASERGRGLSGNQPQHF. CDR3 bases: TGTGCCAGCGAAAGAGGCAGGGGGCTTTCGGGCAATCAGCCCCAGCATTTT.

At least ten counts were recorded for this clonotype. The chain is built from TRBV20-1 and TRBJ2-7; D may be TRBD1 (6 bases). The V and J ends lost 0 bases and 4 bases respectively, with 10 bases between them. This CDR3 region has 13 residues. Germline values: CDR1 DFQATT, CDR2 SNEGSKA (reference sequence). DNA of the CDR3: TGCAGTGCTAGAGACCGGACAGAATACGAGCAGTACTTC. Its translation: CSARDRTEYEQYF.

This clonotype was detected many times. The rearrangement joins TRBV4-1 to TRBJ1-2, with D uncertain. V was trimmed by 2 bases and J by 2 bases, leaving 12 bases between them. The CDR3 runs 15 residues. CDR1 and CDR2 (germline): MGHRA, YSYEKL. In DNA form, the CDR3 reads TGCGCCAGCAGCCAACCAGTGCTGGGGAACTATGGCTACACCTTC. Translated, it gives CASSQPVLGNYGYTF.

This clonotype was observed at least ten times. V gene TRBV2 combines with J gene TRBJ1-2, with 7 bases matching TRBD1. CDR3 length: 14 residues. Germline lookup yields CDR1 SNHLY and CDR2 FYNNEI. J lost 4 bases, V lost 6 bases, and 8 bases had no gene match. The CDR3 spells CASRTPRTGYGYTF. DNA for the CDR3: TGTGCCAGCAGGACCCCGCGGACAGGCTATGGCTACACCTTC.

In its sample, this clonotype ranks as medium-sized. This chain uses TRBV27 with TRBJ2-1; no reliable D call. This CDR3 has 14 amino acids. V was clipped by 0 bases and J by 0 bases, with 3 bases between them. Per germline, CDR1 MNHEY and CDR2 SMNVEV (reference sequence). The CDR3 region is CASSLSRSYNEQFF. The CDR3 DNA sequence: TGTGCCAGCAGTTTATCTCGCTCCTACAATGAGCAGTTCTTC.

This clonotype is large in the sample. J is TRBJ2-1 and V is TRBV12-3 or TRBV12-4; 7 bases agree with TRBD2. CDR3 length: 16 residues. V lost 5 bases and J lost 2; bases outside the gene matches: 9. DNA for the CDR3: TGTGCCAGCAGTCGACCTAGCGGTAATGCCTACAATGAGCAGTTCTTC. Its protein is CASSRPSGNAYNEQFF.

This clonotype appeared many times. The CDR3 spells CASSRAGVNQPQHF. In DNA, the CDR3 is TGTGCCAGCAGCAGAGCAGGGGTAAATCAGCCCCAGCATTTT. V usage is TRBV7-9 and J usage is TRBJ1-5, with D possibly TRBD1 on 6 matching bases. The CDR3 length is 14 residues. V was trimmed by 5 bases and J by 4 bases, leaving 12 bases between them. Germline-derived CDR1 and CDR2 are SEHNR and FQNEAQ (reference sequence).

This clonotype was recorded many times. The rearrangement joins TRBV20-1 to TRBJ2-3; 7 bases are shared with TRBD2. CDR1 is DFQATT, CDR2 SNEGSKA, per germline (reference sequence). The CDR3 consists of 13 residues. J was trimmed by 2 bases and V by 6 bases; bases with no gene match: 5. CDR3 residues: CSALAEFTDTQYF. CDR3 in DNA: TGCAGTGCCCTAGCGGAATTCACAGATACGCAGTATTTT.

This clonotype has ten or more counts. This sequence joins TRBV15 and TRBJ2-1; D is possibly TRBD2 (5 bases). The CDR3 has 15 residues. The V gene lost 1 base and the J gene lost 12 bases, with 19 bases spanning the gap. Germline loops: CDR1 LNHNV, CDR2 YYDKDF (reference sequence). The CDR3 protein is CATSRAGEREALQFF. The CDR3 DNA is TGTGCCACCAGCAGAGCCGGTGAGAGGGAAGCCTTGCAGTTCTTC.

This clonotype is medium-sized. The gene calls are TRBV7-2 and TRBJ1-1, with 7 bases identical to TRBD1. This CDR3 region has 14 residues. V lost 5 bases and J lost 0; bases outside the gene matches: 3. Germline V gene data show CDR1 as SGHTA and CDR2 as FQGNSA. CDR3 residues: CASSLGGVNTEAFF. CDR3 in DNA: TGTGCCAGCAGCCTAGGGGGCGTGAACACTGAAGCTTTCTTT.

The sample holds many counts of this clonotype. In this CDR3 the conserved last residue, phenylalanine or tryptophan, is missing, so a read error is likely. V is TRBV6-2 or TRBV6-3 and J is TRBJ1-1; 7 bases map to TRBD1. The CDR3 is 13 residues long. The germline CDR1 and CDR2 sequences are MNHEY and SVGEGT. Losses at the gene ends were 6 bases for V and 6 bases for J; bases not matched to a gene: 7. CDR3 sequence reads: CASSYDRAAEAFS. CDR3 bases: TGTGCCAGCAGCTATGACAGGGCTGCTGAAGCTTTCTCT.

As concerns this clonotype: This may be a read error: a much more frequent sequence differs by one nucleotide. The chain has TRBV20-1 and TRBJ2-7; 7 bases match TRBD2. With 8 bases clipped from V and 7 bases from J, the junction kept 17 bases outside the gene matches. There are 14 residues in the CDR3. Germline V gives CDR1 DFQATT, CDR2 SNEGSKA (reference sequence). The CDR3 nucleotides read TGCAGTACTCCCCGCCCTAGCGGCGTAGAAGAGCAGTACTTC. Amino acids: CSTPRPSGVEEQYF.

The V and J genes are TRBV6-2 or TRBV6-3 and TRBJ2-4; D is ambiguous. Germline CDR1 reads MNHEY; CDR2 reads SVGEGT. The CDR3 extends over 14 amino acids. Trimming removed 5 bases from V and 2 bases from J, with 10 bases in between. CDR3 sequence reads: CASSNTVSKNIQYF. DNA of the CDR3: TGTGCCAGCAGTAACACAGTATCCAAAAACATTCAGTACTTC.

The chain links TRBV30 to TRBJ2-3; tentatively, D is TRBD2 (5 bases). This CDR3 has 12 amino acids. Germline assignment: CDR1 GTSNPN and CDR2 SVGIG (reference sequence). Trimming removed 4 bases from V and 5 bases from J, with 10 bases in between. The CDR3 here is CAWNEGEDTQYF. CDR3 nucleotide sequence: TGTGCCTGGAACGAGGGAGAAGATACGCAGTATTTT.

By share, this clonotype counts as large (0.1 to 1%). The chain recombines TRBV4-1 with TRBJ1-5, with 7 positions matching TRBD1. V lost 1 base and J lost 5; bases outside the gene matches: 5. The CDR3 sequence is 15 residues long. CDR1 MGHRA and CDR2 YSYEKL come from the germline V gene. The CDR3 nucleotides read TGCGCCAGCAGCCAAGGACAGGGTGGGCATCAGCCCCAGCATTTT. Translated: CASSQGQGGHQPQHF.

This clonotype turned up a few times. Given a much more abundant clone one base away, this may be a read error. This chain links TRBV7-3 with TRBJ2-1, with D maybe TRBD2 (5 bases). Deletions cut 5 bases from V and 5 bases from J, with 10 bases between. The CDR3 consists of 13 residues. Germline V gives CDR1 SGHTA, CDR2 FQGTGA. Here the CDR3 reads CASSLAPDNEQFF. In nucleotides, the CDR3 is TGTGCCAGCAGCCTAGCCCCTGACAATGAGCAGTTCTTC.

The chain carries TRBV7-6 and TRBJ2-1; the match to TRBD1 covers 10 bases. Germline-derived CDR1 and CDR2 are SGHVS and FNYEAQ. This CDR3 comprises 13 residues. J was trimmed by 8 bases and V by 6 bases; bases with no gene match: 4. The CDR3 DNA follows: TGTGCCAGCAGACCGACAGGGGGCTATGAGCAGTTCTTC. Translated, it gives CASRPTGGYEQFF.

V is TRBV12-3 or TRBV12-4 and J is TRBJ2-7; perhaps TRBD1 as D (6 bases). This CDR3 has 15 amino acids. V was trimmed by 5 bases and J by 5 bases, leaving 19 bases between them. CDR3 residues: CASSPDRSEGHEQYF. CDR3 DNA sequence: TGTGCCAGCAGTCCCGACAGGAGTGAAGGCCACGAGCAGTACTTC.

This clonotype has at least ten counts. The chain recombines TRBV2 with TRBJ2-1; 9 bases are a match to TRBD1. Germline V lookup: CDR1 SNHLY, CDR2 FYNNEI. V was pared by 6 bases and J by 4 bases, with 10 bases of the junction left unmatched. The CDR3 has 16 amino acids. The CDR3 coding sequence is TGTGCCAGCAGGATTTCCGGGACAGGGACTTACAATGAGCAGTTCTTC. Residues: CASRISGTGTYNEQFF.

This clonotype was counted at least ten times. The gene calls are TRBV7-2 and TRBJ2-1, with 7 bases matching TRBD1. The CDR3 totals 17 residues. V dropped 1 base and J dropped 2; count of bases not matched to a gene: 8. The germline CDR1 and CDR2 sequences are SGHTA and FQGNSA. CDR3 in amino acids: CASSLGQTGIPYNEQFF. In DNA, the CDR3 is TGTGCCAGCAGCTTAGGACAGACAGGGATCCCCTACAATGAGCAGTTCTTC.

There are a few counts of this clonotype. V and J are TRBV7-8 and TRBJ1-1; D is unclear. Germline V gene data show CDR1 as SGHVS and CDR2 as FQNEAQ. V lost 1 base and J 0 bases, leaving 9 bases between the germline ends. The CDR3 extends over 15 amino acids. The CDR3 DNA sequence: TGTGCCAGCAGCTTAGATGAGAGCATGAACACTGAAGCTTTCTTT. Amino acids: CASSLDESMNTEAFF.

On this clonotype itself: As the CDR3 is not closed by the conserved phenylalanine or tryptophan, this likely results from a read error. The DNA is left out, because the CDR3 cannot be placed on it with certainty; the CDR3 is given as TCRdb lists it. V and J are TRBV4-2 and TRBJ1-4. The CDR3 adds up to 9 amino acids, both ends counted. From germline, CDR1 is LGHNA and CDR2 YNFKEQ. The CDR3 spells CASSQEGTY.

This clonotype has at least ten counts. CDR3 amino acids: CASSSRTIPYEQYF. The CDR3 DNA sequence: TGTGCCAGCAGCTCCCGGACTATCCCCTACGAGCAGTACTTC. The V call is TRBV7-2, the J call TRBJ2-7; D is possibly TRBD2 (6 bases). Germline CDR1 is SGHTA and CDR2 is FQGNSA. The ends were cut back, 4 bases at V and 2 bases at J, with 12 bases in the middle. This CDR3 is 14 amino acids long.

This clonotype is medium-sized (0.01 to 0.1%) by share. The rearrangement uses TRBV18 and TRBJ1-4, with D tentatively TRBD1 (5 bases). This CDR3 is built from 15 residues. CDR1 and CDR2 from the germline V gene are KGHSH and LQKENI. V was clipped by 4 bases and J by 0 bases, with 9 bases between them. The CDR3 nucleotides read TGTGCCAGCTCACGGGACCAAGCAACTAATGAAAAACTGTTTTTT. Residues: CASSRDQATNEKLFF. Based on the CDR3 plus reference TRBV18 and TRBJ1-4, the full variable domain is NAGVMQNPRHLVRRRGQEARLRCSPMKGHSHVYWYRQLPEEGLKFMVYLQKENIIDESGMPKERFSAEFPKEGPSILRIQQVVRGDSAAYFCASSRDQATNEKLFFGSGTQLSVL.

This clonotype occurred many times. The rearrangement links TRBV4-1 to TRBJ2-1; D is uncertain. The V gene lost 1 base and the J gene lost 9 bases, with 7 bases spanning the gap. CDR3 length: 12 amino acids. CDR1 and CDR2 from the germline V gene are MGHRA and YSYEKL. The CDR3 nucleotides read TGCGCCAGCAGCCAAGTGGGGTTTGAGCAGTTCTTC. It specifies CASSQVGFEQFF.

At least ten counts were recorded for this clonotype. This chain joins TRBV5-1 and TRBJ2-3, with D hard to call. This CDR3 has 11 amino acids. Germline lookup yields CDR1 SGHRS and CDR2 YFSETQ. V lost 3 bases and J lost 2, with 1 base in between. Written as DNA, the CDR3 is TGCGCCAGCAGCTACACAGATACGCAGTATTTT. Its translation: CASSYTDTQYF.

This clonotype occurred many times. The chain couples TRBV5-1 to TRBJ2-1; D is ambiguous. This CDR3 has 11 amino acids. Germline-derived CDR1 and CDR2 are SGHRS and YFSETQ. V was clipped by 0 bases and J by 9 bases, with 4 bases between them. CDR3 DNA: TGCGCCAGCAGCTTGGAGGTTGAGCAGTTCTTC. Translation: CASSLEVEQFF.

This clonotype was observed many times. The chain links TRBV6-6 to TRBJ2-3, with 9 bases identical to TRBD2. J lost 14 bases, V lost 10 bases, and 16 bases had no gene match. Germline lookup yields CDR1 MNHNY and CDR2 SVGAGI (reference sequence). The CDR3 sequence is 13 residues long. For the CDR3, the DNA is TGTGCCACCACTCTCGTATTAGCGGGGGAGAGGTATTTT. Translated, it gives CATTLVLAGERYF.